The clone carrying this T cell receptor (beta chain) came up a few times. Its antigen is undetermined. The entry originates in a study of cytomegalovirus exposure and HLA in healthy donors. The CDR3 runs to 15 residues. V shed 4 bases and J 9 bases; nucleotides not matched to a gene: 9. Germline V gene data show CDR1 as SGHNT and CDR2 as YYREEE (reference sequence). Vbeta (60) and Jbeta (13) primers were used in the PCR. The method was immunoSEQ multiplex PCR; TCRdb's version includes in-frame clones alone and lacks a portion of them. This sample has roughly 150,000 clones, with around 76% found just once. The study's findings and limits: CMV serostatus was the sole immune exposure information available. HLA allele associations emerged for 16,951 TCR beta sequences in a later analysis, at 0.05 false discovery rate. Later analysis identified a missense DCLRE1C variant that was linked to TCR beta V- and J-gene trimming. Cytomegalovirus status, reportedly, was diagnosed with high specificity and sensitivity by the classifier.

The V and J genes are TRBV5-4 and TRBJ2-1, with 11 bases aligning to TRBD1. The clonotype comes from a woman aged 40 to 49 in good health and CMV-seronegative. Material for sequencing was PBMCs. The CDR3 spells CASSAGQGVKGEQFF. CDR3 DNA sequence: TGTGCCAGCAGCGCGGGACAGGGGGTGAAGGGTGAGCAGTTCTTC.